The source of this T cell receptor (beta chain) is a study of vaccination effects on CD4 cells after COVID-19. Generated by immunoSEQ multiplex PCR, the TCRdb table keeps only in-frame clones and is missing some. The table lists approximately 23,000 clones, almost 70% of them singletons. After expansion with viral peptide pools in the ViraFEST assay, antigen-specific CD4+ T cells were sequenced. The culture ran for about eleven days before CD4+ T cells were isolated. Each vaccine recipient was nucleocapsid antibody negative and had no prior SARS-CoV-2 infection. IL-2 medium supplanted half the medium on days 3 and 7. This clone has a handful of counts. Its antigen is undetermined. The CDR3 runs to 13 residues. The V and J ends lost 7 bases and 2 bases respectively, with 12 bases between them. Germline CDR1 MNHEY, CDR2 SVGAGI.

The sample was CD4+ T cells from PBMCs cultured with HCoV-NL63 spike peptides, taken before COVID-19 vaccination. The chain links TRBV6-5 to TRBJ2-7; D remains unclear. The TCR comes from a human donor who received a COVID-19 vaccine. The CDR3 DNA reads as TGTGCCAGCACCGAAGGTCCGACCTACGAGCAGTACTTC. This codes for CASTEGPTYEQYF.